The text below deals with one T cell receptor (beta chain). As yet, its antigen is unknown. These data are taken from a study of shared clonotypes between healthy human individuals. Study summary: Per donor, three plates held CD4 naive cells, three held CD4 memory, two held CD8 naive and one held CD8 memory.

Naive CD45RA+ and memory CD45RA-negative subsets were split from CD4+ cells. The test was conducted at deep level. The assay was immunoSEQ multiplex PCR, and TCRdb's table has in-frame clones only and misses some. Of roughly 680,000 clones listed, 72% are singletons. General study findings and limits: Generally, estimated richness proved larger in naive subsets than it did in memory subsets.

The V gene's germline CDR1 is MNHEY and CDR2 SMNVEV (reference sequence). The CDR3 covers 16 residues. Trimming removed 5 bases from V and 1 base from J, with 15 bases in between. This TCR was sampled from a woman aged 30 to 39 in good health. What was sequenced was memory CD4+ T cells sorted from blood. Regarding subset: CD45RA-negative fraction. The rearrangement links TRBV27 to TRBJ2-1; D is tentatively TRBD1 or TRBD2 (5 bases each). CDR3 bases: TGTGCCAGCAGTCCGGATATCGGGGCTTCCTACAATGAGCAGTTCTTC. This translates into CASSPDIGASYNEQFF.